The TCR beta chain described here comes from a study of beta chain features in type 1 diabetes. V lost 0 bases, J lost 4 bases, and 13 bases lay in between. Germline lookup yields CDR1 KGHSH and CDR2 LQKENI. The CDR3 extends over 15 amino acids. The authors reverse transcribed all of the isolated RNA, so sequencing captured expressed TCRB transcripts. The method was immunoSEQ multiplex PCR; TCRdb's version includes in-frame clones alone and lacks a portion of them. Of approximately 84,000 clones in the sample, roughly a third were seen once. This clonotype originated in a woman between 18 and 30 years old in good health. V gene TRBV18 combines with J gene TRBJ2-7; the D gene is possibly TRBD1 (5 bases). Sequenced material: stem cell memory CD4+ T cells from blood. CDR3 coding DNA: TGTGCCAGCTCACCACCGGCAGGGTTTTCGTACGAGCAGTACTTC. It translates to CASSPPAGFSYEQYF.